The entry that follows covers one T cell receptor (beta chain) sequence. The sample comes from a study of blood T cell repertoires in COVID-19. Per the study methods: Estimation of nucleated cell counts relied on the amplification of reference gene primers. Clones were read by immunoSEQ multiplex PCR, and TCRdb kept only the in-frame ones, dropping some. From that table come the V and J calls and clone size; the DNA was used to work out D and trimming. The sample includes 650,000 to 800,000 clones, 85% to 90% of them seen just once. CDR3 length: 13 amino acids. Trimming shortened V by 0 bases and J by 2 bases, and 5 bases separated the two germline ends. From germline, CDR1 is LNHNV and CDR2 YYDKDF (reference sequence).

The TCR sequence derives from a woman between 18 and 29 years old with acute or convalescent COVID-19. The chain has TRBV15 and TRBJ2-7; D unclear. Material for sequencing was peripheral blood. CDR3 DNA sequence: TGTGCCACCAGCAGAGATCAGACCTACGAGCAGTACTTC. This codes for CATSRDQTYEQYF.